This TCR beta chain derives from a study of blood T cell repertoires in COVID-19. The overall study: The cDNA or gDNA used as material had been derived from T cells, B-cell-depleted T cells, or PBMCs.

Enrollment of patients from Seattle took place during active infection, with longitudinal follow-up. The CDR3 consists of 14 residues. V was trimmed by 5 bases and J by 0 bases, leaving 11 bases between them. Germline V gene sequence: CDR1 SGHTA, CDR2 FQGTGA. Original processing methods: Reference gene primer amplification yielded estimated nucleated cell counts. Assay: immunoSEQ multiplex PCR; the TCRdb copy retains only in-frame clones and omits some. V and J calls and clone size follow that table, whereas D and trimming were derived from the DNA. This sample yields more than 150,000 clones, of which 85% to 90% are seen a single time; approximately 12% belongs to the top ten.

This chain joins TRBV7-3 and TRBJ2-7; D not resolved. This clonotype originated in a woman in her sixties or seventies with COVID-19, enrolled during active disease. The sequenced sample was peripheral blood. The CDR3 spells CASSPGSNSYEQYF. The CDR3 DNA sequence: TGTGCCAGCAGCCCCGGGTCGAACTCCTACGAGCAGTACTTC.